The rows below give T cell receptor beta chains drawn from one sample of a study of T cells in Graves' hyperthyroidism and ophthalmopathy. One entry per CDR3 protein, called by TCRdb with MiXCR from the multiplex PCR reads. This sample yields roughly 710,000 distinct CDR3 sequences, of which just over 35% are seen a single time; approximately 31% belongs to the top ten. The sample comprised blood. The receptors come from a woman aged 40 to 50 with Graves' hyperthyroidism. Both conserved end residues are part of each CDR3. The order of the fields is CDR3 length, clone size, D gene, V gene, J gene, CDR3 DNA, CDR3 protein. D genes are given only for firm matches. Some rows have no size entry. The others give once, few or many, or a class for an expanded clone.

>13|-|TRBD1|TRBV29-1|TRBJ1-2
TGCAGCGCCCGGGACAGGGAAAACTATGGCTACACCTTC
CSARDRENYGYTF
>16|few|-|TRBV11-2|TRBJ2-7
TGTGCCAGCAGCTTAGCCCGAGTGACGGCTAGCCGCGAGCAGTACTTC
CASSLARVTASREQYF
>13|many|-|TRBV12-3/TRBV12-4|TRBJ2-7
TGTGCCAGCAGCCCACTGGTCTCCTACGAGCAGTACTTC
CASSPLVSYEQYF
>10|-|-|TRBV6-6|TRBJ1-5
TGTGCCAGCAGTTGGGAGCCCCAGCATTTT
CASSWEPQHF
>18|few|TRBD1|TRBV6-5|TRBJ1-1
TGTGCCAGCAGTTCGTGGTCCATTTCGACAGGGGGAAGAACTGAAGCTTTCTTT
CASSSWSISTGGRTEAFF
>14|many|-|TRBV13|TRBJ2-7
TGTGCCAGCAGCAGACTTTTGAGCTCCTACGAGCAGTACTTC
CASSRLLSSYEQYF
>13|many|-|TRBV10-3|TRBJ1-2
TGTGCCATCAGTCAGGACACAAACTATGGCTACACCTTC
CAISQDTNYGYTF
>17|-|TRBD1|TRBV2|TRBJ1-5
TGTGCCAGCAGGATCTCGACCGGGACAGGGGGCAATCAGCCCCAGCATTTT
CASRISTGTGGNQPQHF
>15|-|TRBD1|TRBV7-9|TRBJ1-1
TGTGCCAGCAGCAAACGGACAGGGGGCACCACTGAAGCTTTCTTT
CASSKRTGGTTEAFF
>14|-|-|TRBV20-1|TRBJ2-1
TGCAGTGCTCCCCGCTTGACCCGTGGCGATGAGCAGTTCTTC
CSAPRLTRGDEQFF
>14|once|-|TRBV10-3|TRBJ1-1
TGTGCCATCAGACCCGGACAGATGAACACTGAAGCTTTCTTT
CAIRPGQMNTEAFF
>12|-|-|TRBV5-1|TRBJ1-1
TGCGCCAGCGGGGGCTCAACGACTGAAGCTTTCTTT
CASGGSTTEAFF
>12|-|-|TRBV6-1|TRBJ2-7
TGTGCCACCGAAGGCGAGGACTACGAGCAGTACTTC
CATEGEDYEQYF
>15|-|TRBD2|TRBV20-1|TRBJ2-1
TGCAGTGCTAGAGTGGCGGGAGGGCGGAACAATGAGCAGTTCTTC
CSARVAGGRNNEQFF
>16|-|TRBD1|TRBV2|TRBJ1-6
TGTGCCAGCAGAGAAATGCCTGGGACAGGGAGTTCACCCCTCCACTTT
CASREMPGTGSSPLHF
>14|-|-|TRBV12-3/TRBV12-4|TRBJ1-2
TGTGCCAGCAGACCGACAAGCTACAGGGACGGCTACACCTTC
CASRPTSYRDGYTF
>14|-|-|TRBV11-3|TRBJ1-2
TGTGCCAGCAGCTTAGAGGGTTATCGCTATGGCTACACCTTC
CASSLEGYRYGYTF
>15|many|TRBD1|TRBV5-1|TRBJ2-7
TGCGCCAGCAGCAACGACAGGACAGGGAGGTACGAGCAGTACTTC
CASSNDRTGRYEQYF
>14|many|-|TRBV19|TRBJ1-2
TGTGCCAGTAGTATCGGGGTTGGTAACTATGGCTACACCTTC
CASSIGVGNYGYTF
>14|-|-|TRBV5-1|TRBJ2-5
TGTGCCAGCAGCCCGACGGCTATCCATGAGACCCAGTACTTC
CASSPTAIHETQYF
>14|-|TRBD1|TRBV29-1|TRBJ2-3
TGCAGCGTTGATGGGCAGGGGGCCCCAGATACGCAGTATTTT
CSVDGQGAPDTQYF
>14|many|TRBD1|TRBV7-9|TRBJ2-7
TGTGCCAGCAGCTTGGGGACAGGGACTAACGAGCAGTACTTC
CASSLGTGTNEQYF
>11|many|-|TRBV5-6|TRBJ2-7
TGTGCCAGCAGCTTGGCAGGGAAGCAGTACTTC
CASSLAGKQYF
>13|many|-|TRBV29-1|TRBJ1-1
TGCAGCGTTAGGACGTCCACCGACACTGAAGCTTTCTTT
CSVRTSTDTEAFF
>15|few|-|TRBV12-3/TRBV12-4|TRBJ2-5
TGTGCCAGCAGTAACCGGGACGTTCCTCAAGAGACCCAGTACTTC
CASSNRDVPQETQYF
>19|-|TRBD2|TRBV10-3|TRBJ2-7
TGTGCCAGCAGTTACAGGGGACTAGCGGCCGATTCCGCAGCCTACGAGCAGTACTTC
CASSYRGLAADSAAYEQYF
>16|-|TRBD2|TRBV7-2|TRBJ2-7
TGTGCCAGCAGCTTACCAGGACTAGCGGGGGGCTACGAGCAGTACTTC
CASSLPGLAGGYEQYF
>17|-|TRBD1|TRBV2|TRBJ1-5
TGTGCCAGCAGCCGCACCAGGGGGCCCGTACTCAATCAGCCCCAGCATTTT
CASSRTRGPVLNQPQHF
>11|-|-|TRBV28|TRBJ1-2
TGTGCCAGCAGTACGGACGGTGGCTACACCTTC
CASSTDGGYTF
>18|-|TRBD1|TRBV10-3|TRBJ1-5
TGTGCCAGCAGTTATCCACCCCGGGACAGGGAAACCAATCAGCCCCAGCATTTT
CASSYPPRDRETNQPQHF
>15|-|-|TRBV10-3|TRBJ2-7
TGTGCCATCAGTTCCCGGACCCAAGGCCCCTACGAGCAGTACTTC
CAISSRTQGPYEQYF
>15|-|TRBD1|TRBV25-1|TRBJ1-2
TGTGCCAGCAGTCCCCTCGGAGGGGGCGGGAAGGGCTACACCTTC
CASSPLGGGGKGYTF
>16|few|-|TRBV6-5|TRBJ1-1
TGTGCCAGCAGTTCCAACCCCGAGGTCTTGGACACTGAAGCTTTCTTT
CASSSNPEVLDTEAFF
>14|-|-|TRBV19|TRBJ1-4
TGTGCCAGTAGTATCGCAGGTCCCGGTGAAAAACTGTTTTTT
CASSIAGPGEKLFF
>13|many|-|TRBV20-1|TRBJ1-2
TGCAGTGCTGTCCGGACTCACGACTATGGCTACACCTTC
CSAVRTHDYGYTF
>16|-|TRBD1|TRBV2|TRBJ2-3
TGTGCCAGCAGTAGGTCCAGGGGGCGAGGGACAGATACGCAGTATTTT
CASSRSRGRGTDTQYF
>14|many|TRBD1|TRBV10-3|TRBJ1-2
TGTGCCATCAGTGACATGGGACAGAAGTATGGCTACACCTTC
CAISDMGQKYGYTF
>16|many|-|TRBV12-3/TRBV12-4|TRBJ1-5
TGTGCCAGCAGCTCACTCCAGGGACTTAGCAATCAGCCCCAGCATTTT
CASSSLQGLSNQPQHF
>16|-|-|TRBV7-2|TRBJ2-2
TGTGCCAGCAGCTCCCTCGAGGCAGGGGTTACCGGGGAGCTGTTTTTT
CASSSLEAGVTGELFF
>13|-|-|TRBV4-3|TRBJ2-3
TGCGCCAGCAGCCCCCGCTTATCAGATACGCAGTATTTT
CASSPRLSDTQYF
>14|-|-|TRBV6-5|TRBJ1-1
TGTGCCAGCAGTTTTGGTACAAAGAACACTGAAGCTTTCTTT
CASSFGTKNTEAFF
>13|-|-|TRBV4-3|TRBJ1-1
TGCGCCAGCAGCCAGACCAGGAACACTGAAGCTTTCTTT
CASSQTRNTEAFF
>11|-|TRBD1|TRBV10-3|TRBJ2-2
TGTGCCATCAGGGGACAGGGGGAGCTGTTTTTT
CAIRGQGELFF
>14|many|-|TRBV7-9|TRBJ2-6
TGTGCCAGCAGCTTACCTTCTGGGGCCAACGTCCTGACTTTC
CASSLPSGANVLTF
>14|few|TRBD1|TRBV6-5|TRBJ1-2
TGTGCCAGCAACCGACAGGGTGAAGCGAATGGCTACACCTTC
CASNRQGEANGYTF
>14|-|-|TRBV6-6|TRBJ1-1
TGTGCCAGCAGGTACCCGGGACCCCAGACTGAAGCTTTCTTT
CASRYPGPQTEAFF
>14|few|TRBD1|TRBV4-1|TRBJ1-1
TGCGCCAGCAAACCGCCGGGACAGGGTACTGAAGCTTTCTTT
CASKPPGQGTEAFF